This T cell receptor (beta chain) was identified during a study of blood T cell repertoires in COVID-19. The protocol was immunoSEQ multiplex PCR, while the TCRdb copy is restricted to in-frame clones and leaves out a portion. The profile shows about 160,000 clones, over 70% of them singletons. From germline, CDR1 is ENHRY and CDR2 SYGVKD. V was pared by 7 bases and J by 4 bases, with 8 bases of the junction left unmatched. The CDR3 extends over 14 amino acids. Sequences were obtained from peripheral blood. The chain employs TRBV10-3 and TRBJ1-1, with 8 bases fitting TRBD1. The receptor was derived from a man in his sixties or seventies with acute or convalescent COVID-19. The CDR3 spells CAITGQGFVTEAFF. DNA of the CDR3: TGTGCCATCACCGGACAGGGATTTGTCACTGAAGCTTTCTTT.